This T cell receptor beta chain is drawn from a study of cytomegalovirus exposure and HLA in healthy donors (dated by TCRdb to about 2017). Context from the whole study: An earlier analysis of roughly 630 of the donors reported 250 to 350 Gb of sequence data and roughly 100 million unique TCR beta sequences from about 180 million T cells. An early release covering more than 500 HLA-typed donors comprised about 320 gigabases of sequencing data and about 90 million unique TCR sequences. The genetic ancestry cluster associated with self-reported Caucasian donors included approximately 85% of the 300 to 400 genotyped donors. The study aimed to test whether signatures of past pathogen exposure could be identified by cataloging public T cell receptors. The study profiled the T cell repertoires of more than 500 subjects by immunosequencing and related them to cytomegalovirus serostatus. In addition to the first cohort of 650 to 800 subjects, a separate validation cohort of under 150 different subjects was used. The study combined high-throughput TCR immunosequencing, statistical association of individual TCRs with disease status, and machine learning to predict cytomegalovirus infection status. A later analysis re-examined previously published TCR beta repertoires from more than 600 donors and added high-resolution HLA genotyping to investigate patterns of TCR occurrence. Rather than drawing on any new phenotypic data, the later analysis identified candidate immune exposures from TCR beta sequences and the way those sequences occurred across donors. An earlier analysis of 587 of the donors used high-throughput TCR beta sequencing to judge whether each TCR beta V gene segment behaved as functional or pseudogenic. Donor age, sex, ethnicity and CMV serostatus were compiled together with the repertoire data. A later genetic analysis used genome-wide SNP genotypes for about 65% of the roughly 700 donors, treating that subset as a discovery cohort. All discovery cohort repertoires had been generated on a single sequencing platform. HLA typing covered class I and class II loci at four-digit resolution. The number of typed donors differed by locus: 629-630 for A, B, C, DRB1 and DQB1; 500 to 550 for DQA1; 606 for DPA1; and around 470 for DPB1. About five DR-DQ haplotypes were treated as single units for association and clustering because of strong linkage in the cohort. Among 398 genotyped donors of the cohort, an average of around 240,000 unique TCR beta nucleotide sequences were sequenced per donor, around 20% of them non-productive.

From the cysteine up to the phenylalanine, the CDR3 has a length of 14 residues. Just the 42-base CDR3 DNA is kept, in frame starting at base 1. V and J are trimmed by 3 bases and 3 bases, and the gene matches miss 0 bases of the junction. CDR1 and CDR2 (MRHNA, SNTAGT) derive from the germline V gene. What the research found in general, with its limitations: A total of 150 to 200 TCR beta chains were listed by the study as associated with cytomegalovirus. The 87-base-pair reads could not distinguish some IMGT-functional V segments, including TRBV6-2 and TRBV6-3, so those segments were excluded. A later genetic analysis reported fewer N-insertions in productive TCRs among donors in an Asian-associated ancestry cluster than the approximately 670-donor mean. When HLA alleles, especially DR and DQ, strongly co-occurred, attributing TCR associations to individual alleles was difficult. In vitro tests confirmed that a few of the cytomegalovirus-associated TCR beta chains recognize cytomegalovirus antigens. Correlated functional status among segregating V segments might be attributable to linkage disequilibrium, but an unknown experimental factor could not be ruled out. A cluster of highly shared sequence variants was judged likely to be a technical artifact of the sequencing pipeline. In a later analysis, several top co-occurrence clusters were reported to appear linked to parvovirus B19, influenza, CMV and Epstein-Barr virus. For the cohort, immune exposure information was limited to CMV serostatus. In a later analysis, HLA-associated TCR beta chains showed more clonal expansion and lower generation probabilities than non-associated chains that were equally common. Most CMV-associated TCR beta chains appeared to be HLA-restricted in a later analysis, and the HLA associations seemed to be driven largely by CMV exposure. Broadly in line with IMGT annotations, most TCR beta V segments showed up in productive rearrangements about 87% or about 30% of the time in an earlier analysis of about 500 of the donors. Sequencing depth was assumed to be roughly uniform across donors in the presence/absence analyses, though that assumption may not hold. Most TCR sequences were seen in very few donors, while some public TCRs were found in many individuals. An association between a missense DCLRE1C variant and V-gene and J-gene trimming of TCR beta chains was found in a later genetic analysis and replicated in an independent cohort. Because counts were too low, approximately 15 rarely observed V segments, including chromosome 9 orphons, were excluded from the earlier analysis of several hundred of the donors. Because some donors lacked HLA typing at each locus, the association tests relied only on the typed subset. A further reported finding was that TCR beta sequences accurately predicted the HLA-A and HLA-B alleles for most subjects in the first cohort. Cytomegalovirus status was reported to be diagnosed by the classifier with high specificity and sensitivity in both the original and validation cohorts. A later analysis found that TCR association rates varied across HLA loci, with DRB1 alleles showing the most associated TCRs and HLA-C alleles the fewest. Only TCR beta chains were sequenced in this cohort, and the absence of alpha or paired-chain data limited detectable features. A later analysis associated 15,000 to 20,000 TCR beta sequences with specific HLA alleles at a false discovery rate of 0.05. The authors suggested that the approach could potentially be generalized to other disease states and immunological phenotypes.

The cohort was made up of 500 to 850 healthy bone marrow donors. All cohort members were sampled while nominally healthy, although unrecorded immune exposures were likely present. The donor tested CMV seronegative, placing the donor among the 350 or so seronegative members of the cohort. Every donor gave a peripheral blood sample, and the peripheral blood mononuclear cells from that sample were used for TCR beta sequencing. Genomic DNA extraction from the blood cell samples was performed with the Qiagen DNeasy Blood Extraction Kit. This clone was picked up a small number of times. It lacks a known antigen. No base quality information exists; no much larger clone differs at one position. Library preparation was by the immunoSEQ multiplex PCR assay. For the multiplex PCR, a mixture combining 60 forward primers for TCR Vbeta segments and 13 reverse primers for TCR Jbeta segments was used. A multiplex PCR assay on genomic DNA amplified the CDR3 region of rearranged TCR beta genes. On the Illumina HiSeq System, the amplified TCR beta libraries were sequenced as 87-base-pair reads. In the original analysis: In a later analysis, tens of millions of unique TCR beta chains were counted across the roughly 670 repertoires, and roughly 11 million of these chains were shared by at least two donors. Raw reads were error-corrected and collapsed into unique sequences by a nearest-neighbor algorithm in which closely related sequences were merged to remove PCR and sequencing errors. To assign V, D and J gene segments, CDR3 sequences were aligned to IMGT reference sequences. For a sequence to be retained, a match of at least six nucleotides was required to both a V gene segment and a J gene segment. A rearrangement was called productive if the CDR3 had no stop codons and remained in frame with V and J, and every other rearrangement was called non-productive. CDR3 was defined according to IMGT convention as the region running from the second conserved V-encoded cysteine to the conserved J-encoded phenylalanine. In an earlier analysis of more than 550 of the donors, sequences lacking an unambiguous match to a single V gene segment were excluded. In an earlier analysis of a few hundred of the donors, V segments were called functional above 56.7% productive rearrangements and were called segregating when the between-donor standard deviation exceeded 5%. A statistical classification framework was built to diagnose cytomegalovirus status from the catalog of TCR beta chain sequences. A later analysis assigned V and J genes by comparing TCR nucleotide sequences with IMGT/GENE-DB human TR gene sequences. Using the TCRdist pipeline, a later analysis assigned CDR3 sequences along with most-parsimonious VDJ recombination scenarios. A later analysis defined each TCR beta chain by its CDR3 amino acid sequence plus V-gene family, and excluded reads lacking a unique V-gene family. A later analysis removed 592 highly shared, low-generation-probability nucleotide sequences to deal with suspected cross-contamination and a sequencing artifact. In a later analysis, a clonal expansion index for each public chain was calculated from normalized within-repertoire ranks of inferred template counts. Generation probabilities in a later analysis came from a VDJ recombination model fitted to out-of-frame rearrangements, and those results were checked against IGoR. A later analysis scored TCR-TCR, TCR-HLA and TCR-CMV co-occurrence with hypergeometric tests, applying a repertoire-size bias correction to TCR pairs. False discovery rates were estimated in a later analysis by permuting HLA or CMV assignments 20 times. In a later analysis, co-occurring TCRs were grouped using DBSCAN, with TCRdist sequence similarity added in when clustering inside HLA-allele-positive subsets. For co-occurrence clustering, repertoires with fewer than 30,000 or more than 120,000 public chains were excluded, along with five repertoires with anomalous nucleotide sharing. What TCRdb holds here is the immuneACCESS table cut down to in-frame rearrangements. Part of the clones is not present; checked against another copy, under half of the missing clones reflect an unresolved V gene, and the others are unexplained. D and trimming come from the DNA, and the V and J calls and clone size come from that table. Across this sample there are some 220,000 clones, with roughly 78% seen only once. The ten largest account for approximately 0.49% of the sample.

The sequence was obtained from a boy aged 5-17 years in good health and CMV-seronegative. The chain is made from TRBV6-4 and TRBJ2-2; 8 junctional bases match TRBD1. Material for sequencing was PBMCs. The DNA sequence is as follows: TGTGCCAGCAGTGAGACAGGGGACACCGGGGAGCTGTTTTTT. Its protein product is CASSETGDTGELFF.